This record concerns one T cell receptor (beta chain) sequence. The target antigen is unknown. Investigators merged groups given second doses at roughly 4 or roughly 12 weeks. The entry originates in a study of T cell responses to AZD1222 COVID-19 vaccine. The study, taken as a whole, reports: Unmutated variant regions are reportedly the target of nearly half of TCRs that are spike-specific. The span of vaccine-associated CD4 TCRs extended across spike, with dominance at 160-218 and 743-854.

This table comes from immunoSEQ multiplex PCR, and its TCRdb copy is limited to in-frame clones, with some not included. The sample shows about 160,000 clones, roughly nine tenths of them seen only once. This TCR was sampled from an adult who received the AZD1222 COVID-19 vaccine. This sample comprised peripheral blood, obtained 28 days after the second AZD1222 dose.

The CDR3 coding sequence is TGTGCCAGCTCACCACAGGCAGGGAACCCCGAGCAGTACTTC. It specifies CASSPQAGNPEQYF. V usage is TRBV18 and J usage is TRBJ2-7, with D tentatively TRBD1 (5 bases). V was shortened by 1 base and J by 6 bases, with 13 bases between the two germline ends. The CDR3 runs 14 residues. The V gene's germline CDR1 is KGHSH and CDR2 LQKENI.